This T cell receptor beta chain originates from a study of blood T cells in healthy people across ages. Study at large: About one barcoded beta molecule was captured per two T cells (by template switching).

Next came a second PCR, run for about 7 to 12 cycles, which used a sample-barcoded 5' primer along with a J-beta primer mix. CDR3-containing paired-end reads numbered at least 2.5 million in each sample. TCRdb redid the calling of the 5' RACE reads with MiXCR, one entry per CDR3 protein. The sample shows 550,000 to 750,000 distinct CDR3 sequences, about 21% of them seen only once. The sequencing sample was made of blood. This TCR was sampled from a man between 65 and 85 years old in good health.

CDR3 DNA sequence: TGTGCCAGCAGCGTTGACCTCATGGGTGCGCAGTATTTT. Its protein is CASSVDLMGAQYF. V is TRBV9 and J is TRBJ2-3; D is uncertain. The CDR3 runs to 13 residues. Germline V lookup: CDR1 SGDLS, CDR2 YYNGEE. Trimming took 2 bases from V and 10 from J, leaving 14 bases between them.